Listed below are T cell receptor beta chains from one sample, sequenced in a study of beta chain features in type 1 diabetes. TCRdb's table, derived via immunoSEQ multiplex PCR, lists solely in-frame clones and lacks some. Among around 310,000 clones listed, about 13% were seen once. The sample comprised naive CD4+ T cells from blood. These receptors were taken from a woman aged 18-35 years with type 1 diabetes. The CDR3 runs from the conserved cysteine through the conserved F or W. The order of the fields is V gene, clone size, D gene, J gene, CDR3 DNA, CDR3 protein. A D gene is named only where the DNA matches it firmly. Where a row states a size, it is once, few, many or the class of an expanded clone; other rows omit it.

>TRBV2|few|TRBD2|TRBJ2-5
TGTGCCAGCAGTGAAGAGGGACTAGCGGGAGAGACCCAGTACTTC
CASSEEGLAGETQYF
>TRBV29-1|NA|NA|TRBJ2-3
TGCAGCGTTCAACATGGTCAGGTCGTAGATACGCAGTATTTT
CSVQHGQVVDTQYF
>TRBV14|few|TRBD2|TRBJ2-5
TGTGCCAGCAGCCAAGCTAACGGGAGGGGTGGGACCCAGTACTTC
CASSQANGRGGTQYF
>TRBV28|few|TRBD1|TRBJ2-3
TGTGCCAGCATTGCCCAGGGGGTTCCCACAGATACGCAGTATTTT
CASIAQGVPTDTQYF
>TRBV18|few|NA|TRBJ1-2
TGTGCCAGCGCCTCCGACAGAGACTATGGCTACACCTTC
CASASDRDYGYTF
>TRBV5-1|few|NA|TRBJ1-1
TGCGCCAGCAGCTCAGGGGTCAGGGGCACTGAAGCTTTCTTT
CASSSGVRGTEAFF
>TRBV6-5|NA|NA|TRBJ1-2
TGTGCCAGCAGCTCCGAGGGTGTCTATGGCTACACCTTC
CASSSEGVYGYTF
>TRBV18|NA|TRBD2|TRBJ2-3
TGTGCCAGCTCACCAGTAGCGGGACCCACAGATACGCAGTATTTT
CASSPVAGPTDTQYF
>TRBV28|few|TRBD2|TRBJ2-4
TGTGCCAGCAGACCTCGGTCGGGAGGTCGGGACATTCAGTACTTC
CASRPRSGGRDIQYF
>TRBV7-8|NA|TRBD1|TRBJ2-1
TGTGCCAGCAGCTTAGTGGAAATCCCGGGACAGGGTTACAATGAGCAGTTCTTC
CASSLVEIPGQGYNEQFF
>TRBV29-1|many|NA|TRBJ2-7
TGCAGCGGACTGAGCTCCTACGAGCAGTACTTC
CSGLSSYEQYF
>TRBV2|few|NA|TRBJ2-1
TGTGCCAGCAGTCCGCCGGGCAGGGGTGAGCAGTTCTTC
CASSPPGRGEQFF
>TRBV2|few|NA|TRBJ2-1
TGTGCCAGCAAGACGGGAGTCTACAATGAGCAGTTCTTC
CASKTGVYNEQFF
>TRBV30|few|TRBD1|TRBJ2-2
TGTGCCTGGGTACCACAGGGGGCTTGGACCGGGGAGCTGTTTTTT
CAWVPQGAWTGELFF
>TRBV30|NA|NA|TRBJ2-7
TGTGCCTCCATCGGCGGCGCCCCTACACAGTACTTC
CASIGGAPTQYF
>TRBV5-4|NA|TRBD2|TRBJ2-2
TGTGCCAGCAGCTTCGCCTCCGGGACTAGCGGCACCGGGGAGCTGTTTTTT
CASSFASGTSGTGELFF
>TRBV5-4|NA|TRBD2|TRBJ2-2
TGTGCCAGCAGCTTGGGTCGAGCGGGAGGAATCCCCGGGGAGCTGTTTTTT
CASSLGRAGGIPGELFF
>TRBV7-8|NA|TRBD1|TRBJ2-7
TGTGCCAGCAGCTCCGGGACAGGGACGTACGAGCAGTACTTC
CASSSGTGTYEQYF
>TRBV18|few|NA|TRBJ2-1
TGTGCCAGCTCACCATCGGTAGCTCATGAGCAGTTCTTC
CASSPSVAHEQFF